The source of this T cell receptor (beta chain) is a study of blood T cell repertoires in COVID-19. Study-level background: Donors in the United States, Italy and Spain gave samples during acute or convalescent COVID-19. PBMCs, B-cell-depleted T cells, or T cells provided the cDNA or gDNA that made up the material.

The CDR3 spans 15 residues. J gave up 2 bases and V 6 bases, and 7 bases lay outside the gene matches. Germline V gene data show CDR1 as MNHEY and CDR2 as SVGAGI. Methods used by the authors: Using reference gene primer amplification, nucleated cell counts were estimated. Here immunoSEQ multiplex PCR was the method, and the copy in TCRdb shows in-frame clones only, minus some. The V and J calls and clone size are taken from that table; D and trimming were inferred from the DNA. The repertoire has more than 250,000 clones, nearly 90% of them found once; the top ten carry roughly 1.6%. Enrollees, about 18 to 89 years old, lived in some 24 US areas.

Sequencing input: PBMCs or T cells enriched from blood (not recorded which). The chain couples TRBV6-5 to TRBJ1-5; TRBD1 matches at 7 bases. This TCR derives from a young woman with acute COVID-19. CDR3 nucleotides: TGTGCCAGCAGCAGACAGGGTTACGGCAATCAGCCCCAGCATTTT. Its protein is CASSRQGYGNQPQHF.